This paragraph covers one T cell receptor beta chain sequence. This specimen comes from a study of control samples from healthy donors and cancer patients. The V and J ends lost 4 bases and 5 bases, in that order; junction bases with no gene match: 5. In germline, CDR1 is ENHRY, CDR2 SYGVKD. The CDR3 loop spans 14 amino acids. Profiled with immunoSEQ multiplex PCR; TCRdb holds only in-frame clones, not every one. This sample has 80,000 or so clones, with 91% found just once. The specimen sequenced was blood. This clonotype was obtained from a man in his fifties in good health. The chain uses TRBV10-3 and TRBJ1-1, with 9 bases matching TRBD1. The CDR3 coding sequence is TGTGCCATCAGTGCTGACAGGGGGACGACTGAAGCTTTCTTT. Encoded protein: CAISADRGTTEAFF.